A single sample is the source of the 24 T cell receptor beta chains below, sequenced in a study of cytomegalovirus exposure and HLA in healthy donors. PCR primers comprised 60 Vbeta and 13 Jbeta primers. Clones were sequenced by immunoSEQ multiplex PCR, and TCRdb holds only the in-frame ones, with some missing. The sample includes 140,000 to 150,000 clones, roughly 70% seen only once; the top ten take around 1.9%. The sequenced material came from PBMCs. These receptors originate from a woman aged 60 to 75 in good health and CMV-seropositive.

The chain recombines TRBV9 with TRBJ1-2; D gene unclear. V lost 3 bases to trimming and J lost 0 bases, with 18 bases between them. This CDR3 has 17 amino acids. Looked up from germline, CDR1 is SGDLS and CDR2 is YYNGEE. CDR3 in amino acids: CASSGSHPIFSNYGYTF. In DNA, the CDR3 is TGTGCCAGCAGCGGGAGCCACCCAATCTTTTCTAACTATGGCTACACCTTC.

The chain couples TRBV10-1 to TRBJ2-7, with D possibly matching TRBD1 (5 bases). Trimming stripped 0 bases from V and 7 bases from J, with 10 bases between. Per the germline V gene, CDR1 is WNHNN and CDR2 is SYGVQD (reference sequence). The length of the CDR3 is 13 residues. CDR3 region: CASSESRGQEQYF. Written as DNA, the CDR3 is TGCGCCAGCAGTGAGTCAAGGGGTCAAGAGCAGTACTTC.

The CDR3 region is CASSLGTRVTEAFF. In nucleotides, the CDR3 is TGTGCCAGCAGCTTAGGTACTAGGGTCACTGAAGCTTTCTTT. V and J are TRBV13 and TRBJ1-1; D is undetermined. V dropped 0 bases and J dropped 4 bases, with 9 bases sitting between them. Germline lookup yields CDR1 PRHDT and CDR2 FYEKMQ (reference sequence). The CDR3 is 14 amino acids.

A few counts support this clone. V usage is TRBV29-1 and J usage is TRBJ1-2, with D possibly TRBD1 on 5 matching bases. The ends were cut back, 7 bases at V and 7 bases at J, with 13 bases in the middle. Germline V gives CDR1 SQVTM, CDR2 ANQGSEA. There are 11 residues in the CDR3. CDR3 nucleotide sequence: TGCAGCGCCCAAGGGGTGCCTGGCTACACCTTC. Protein sequence: CSAQGVPGYTF. The entire variable domain, with the rest obtained from reference TRBV29-1 and TRBJ1-2, is as follows: SAVISQKPSRDICQRGTSLTIQCQVDSQVTMMFWYRQQPGQSLTLIATANQGSEATYESGFVIDKFPISRPNLTFSTLTVSNMSPEDSSIYLCSAQGVPGYTFGSGTRLTVV.

The chain recombines TRBV7-7 with TRBJ1-1; the D is unclear. Germline V lookup: CDR1 SSHAT, CDR2 FNYEAQ (reference sequence). This CDR3 comprises 11 residues. The CDR3 here is CAIGVGTEAFF. Written as DNA, the CDR3 is TGTGCTATCGGGGTGGGCACTGAAGCTTTCTTT.

This clone was picked up a small number of times. J is TRBJ2-1 and V is TRBV27, with D tentatively TRBD2 (6 bases). The CDR3 covers 15 residues. V was trimmed by 3 bases and J by 4 bases, leaving 13 bases between them. Germline values: CDR1 MNHEY, CDR2 SMNVEV (reference sequence). The CDR3 is CASSLLAGRYNEQFF. Here the CDR3 DNA reads TGTGCCAGCAGTTTGCTGGCGGGACGATACAATGAGCAGTTCTTC.

This rearrangement joins TRBV5-1 to TRBJ2-2; 13 bases are shared with TRBD2. After removal of 4 bases from V and 3 bases from J, the junction contained 6 bases not matched to a gene. CDR3 length: 17 residues. Germline-derived CDR1 and CDR2 are SGHRS and YFSETQ. CDR3 nucleotides: TGCGCCAGCAGCCATGGGACTAGCGGGATGTACACCGGGGAGCTGTTTTTT. Protein sequence: CASSHGTSGMYTGELFF.

The sample holds one count of this clone. The rearrangement joins TRBV7-6 to TRBJ2-7; possibly TRBD2 for D (5 bases). The CDR3 has 13 amino acids. The germline V gene encodes CDR1 SGHVS and CDR2 FNYEAQ. Trimming took 0 bases from V and 3 from J, leaving 6 bases between them. CDR3 in amino acids: CASSLARGYEQYF. In DNA, the CDR3 is TGTGCCAGCAGCTTAGCACGGGGCTACGAGCAGTACTTC.

In this sample, this clone turned up a few times. The rearrangement links TRBV5-1 to TRBJ2-7; 11 bases agree with TRBD1. The V and J ends lost 0 bases and 6 bases, in that order; junction bases with no gene match: 11. Germline V lookup: CDR1 SGHRS, CDR2 YFSETQ. The CDR3 totals 17 residues. CDR3 region: CASSLVPFGTGGIEQYF. The CDR3 nucleotides read TGCGCCAGCAGCTTGGTTCCATTTGGGACAGGGGGGATCGAGCAGTACTTC.

The V gene is TRBV27, the J gene TRBJ1-1, with 9 bases aligning to TRBD1. The length of the CDR3 is 14 residues. Germline CDR1 MNHEY, CDR2 SMNVEV (reference sequence). V lost 5 bases, J lost 5 bases, and 6 bases stayed unmatched. DNA of the CDR3: TGTGCCAGCAGTCCGTGGACAGGGGAGACTGAAGCTTTCTTT. Protein product: CASSPWTGETEAFF.

This clone was picked up a small number of times. The chain has TRBV6-1 and TRBJ1-1, with a weak D call TRBD1 (5 bases). This CDR3 is 14 amino acids long. The germline V and J ends were trimmed by 7 bases and 5 bases, with 17 bases remaining between them. From germline, CDR1 is MNHNS and CDR2 SASEGT. The CDR3 spells CASIRDVAVTEAFF. CDR3 sequence (DNA): TGTGCCAGCATCAGGGATGTTGCGGTGACTGAAGCTTTCTTT.

The rearrangement joins TRBV19 to TRBJ1-2; 9 positions agree with TRBD1. CDR1 LNHDA and CDR2 SQIVND come from the germline V gene (reference sequence). The trim removed 7 bases at V and 2 bases at J, leaving 5 bases unmatched. The CDR3 loop spans 14 amino acids. CDR3 residues: CASTRTGVNYGYTF. CDR3 DNA sequence: TGTGCCAGTACCCGGACAGGGGTGAACTATGGCTACACCTTC. Looking up the rest from reference TRBV19 and TRBJ1-2 gives the full variable domain: DGGITQSPKYLFRKEGQNVTLSCEQNLNHDAMYWYRQDPGQGLRLIYYSQIVNDFQKGDIAEGYSVSREKKESFPLTVTSAQKNPTAFYLCASTRTGVNYGYTFGSGTRLTVV.

This clone has just a few counts. CDR3 coding DNA: TGTGCCAGCTCACCGATGGACAGGGGCAGGGATGAGCAGTTCTTC. Its translation is CASSPMDRGRDEQFF. This chain uses TRBV18 with TRBJ2-1, with TRBD1 identical over 9 bases. CDR1 KGHSH and CDR2 LQKENI come from the germline V gene. V was pared by 3 bases and J by 8 bases, with 8 bases of the junction left unmatched. This CDR3 contains 15 residues.

This clone turned up a few times. The chain has TRBV5-4 and TRBJ2-2; perhaps TRBD2 as D (5 bases). There are 15 residues in the CDR3. V lost 2 bases and J 2 bases, leaving 10 bases between the germline ends. Germline CDR1 reads SGHNT; CDR2 reads YYREEE (reference sequence). CDR3 nucleotides: TGTGCCAGCAGCTTATCGGGGATAAACACCGGGGAGCTGTTTTTT. Residues: CASSLSGINTGELFF. The entire variable domain, with the rest obtained from reference TRBV5-4 and TRBJ2-2, is as follows: ETGVTQSPTHLIKTRGQQVTLRCSSQSGHNTVSWYQQALGQGPQFIFQYYREEENGRGNFPPRFSGLQFPNYSSELNVNALELDDSALYLCASSLSGINTGELFFGEGSRLTVL.

In its sample, this clone was seen a few times. J is TRBJ1-5 and V is TRBV6-1; D is unresolved. Germline V gives CDR1 MNHNS, CDR2 SASEGT. This CDR3 region has 14 residues. With 10 bases removed from V and 4 bases from J, the gap between germline ends came to 17 bases. The DNA of the CDR3 is TGTGCCACCCTGGGAGGCAGCAATAATCAGCCCCAGCATTTT. Its translation: CATLGGSNNQPQHF.

The chain carries TRBV5-6 and TRBJ2-2; D unclear. CDR1 is SGHDT, CDR2 YYEEEE, per germline. Trimming shortened V by 0 bases and J by 0 bases, and 6 bases separated the two germline ends. This CDR3 contains 15 residues. In nucleotides, the CDR3 is TGTGCCAGCAGCTTGGATTACTCGAACACCGGGGAGCTGTTTTTT. Its translation: CASSLDYSNTGELFF. Based on the CDR3 plus reference TRBV5-6 and TRBJ2-2, the full variable domain is DAGVTQSPTHLIKTRGQQVTLRCSPKSGHDTVSWYQQALGQGPQFIFQYYEEEERQRGNFPDRFSGHQFPNYSSELNVNALLLGDSALYLCASSLDYSNTGELFFGEGSRLTVL.

The J gene is TRBJ2-2, the V gene TRBV25-1; 7 nucleotides align to TRBD2. Germline V lookup: CDR1 MGHDK, CDR2 SYGVNS. CDR3 length: 16 residues. V shed 1 base, J shed 4 bases, and the junction held 6 bases outside the gene matches. Here the CDR3 DNA reads TGTGCCAGCAGTGAATTCGCGGGGAGGGGCACCGGGGAGCTGTTTTTT. Amino acids: CASSEFAGRGTGELFF.

This clone was seen only a few times. The chain recombines TRBV6-6 with TRBJ2-7; 12 nucleotides match TRBD2. V was pared by 5 bases and J by 4 bases, with 6 bases of the junction left unmatched. From germline, CDR1 is MNHNY and CDR2 SVGAGI (reference sequence). The CDR3 length is 15 residues. Here the CDR3 reads CASSQPSGRAYEQYF. CDR3 in DNA: TGTGCCAGCAGTCAACCTAGCGGGAGGGCGTACGAGCAGTACTTC.

The chain carries TRBV9 and TRBJ2-1; 12 positions agree with TRBD2. Germline V gene data show CDR1 as SGDLS and CDR2 as YYNGEE. This CDR3 spans 18 amino acids. The CDR3 DNA is TGTGCTAGAGGCAGGCCTAGCGGGAGGGTAGGGTCCTACAATGAGCAGTTCTTC. This gives the protein CARGRPSGRVGSYNEQFF.

This clone occurred once. This chain links TRBV6-1 with TRBJ1-3; 8 bases map to TRBD1. Germline V gene sequence: CDR1 MNHNS, CDR2 SASEGT. The CDR3 totals 13 residues. The V segment lost 7 bases and the J segment 4 bases; nucleotides outside the gene matches: 3. The CDR3 region is CASMRDRGNTIYF. The CDR3 DNA follows: TGTGCCAGCATGAGGGACAGGGGAAACACCATATATTTT.

V is TRBV9 and J is TRBJ1-1; 10 bases are a match to TRBD1. Germline loops: CDR1 SGDLS, CDR2 YYNGEE. The CDR3 spans 13 residues. V gave up 4 bases and J gave up 7 bases; unmatched junction bases: 4. CDR3: CASSRDRGLEAFF. CDR3 in DNA: TGTGCCAGCAGCCGGGACAGGGGCCTTGAAGCTTTCTTT. Using reference TRBV9 and TRBJ1-1 for the parts outside the CDR3, the full variable domain is DSGVTQTPKHLITATGQRVTLRCSPRSGDLSVYWYQQSLDQGLQFLIQYYNGEERAKGNILERFSAQQFPDLHSELNLSSLELGDSALYFCASSRDRGLEAFFGQGTRLTVV.

The table lists this clone with a count of one. The rearrangement links TRBV28 to TRBJ1-2, with 7 nucleotides matching TRBD1. The CDR3 extends over 15 amino acids. CDR1 is MDHEN and CDR2 is SYDVKM in the germline V gene. The ends lost 4 bases at V and 8 bases at J; junction bases unmatched: 13. Written as DNA, the CDR3 is TGTGCCAGCAGTTACGGGACAGCCGGGGTTCGGGGCTACACCTTC. Translated, it gives CASSYGTAGVRGYTF.

The chain joins TRBV5-4 to TRBJ2-5; 10 bases are a match to TRBD2. The CDR3 totals 15 residues. V lost 1 base to trimming and J lost 2 bases; unmatched junction nucleotides: 2. The germline V gene encodes CDR1 SGHNT and CDR2 YYREEE (reference sequence). Here the CDR3 DNA reads TGTGCCAGCAGCTTGTCTAGCGGGAGTCAAGAGACCCAGTACTTC. Its translation: CASSLSSGSQETQYF.

This clone turned up a few times. The chain uses TRBV2 and TRBJ2-1, with a tentative D call TRBD2 (6 bases). The CDR3 totals 15 residues. Between the trimmed V and J ends, which lost 1 base and 2 bases, there was a span of 9 bases. Germline V gene lookup returns CDR1 SNHLY and CDR2 FYNNEI. The CDR3 here is CASSEGRGPYNEQFF. The DNA of the CDR3 is TGTGCCAGCAGTGAAGGGAGGGGTCCCTACAATGAGCAGTTCTTC.